The present TCR delta chain was sequenced within a study of gamma-delta chains in newborns, infants, children. The V gene's germline CDR1 is GEAIGNYY and CDR2 EKD. Trimming cost V 0 bases and J 1 base; bases outside gene matches: 8. The CDR3 contains 17 residues. TCRdb re-processed the reads via CATT. This sample has some 10,000 delta-chain clones, with approximately 10% found just once. Sequencing was done on a sample of blood. The chain combines TRDV2 with TRDJ1; 9 nucleotides match TRDD3. The clonotype originates from a child who was a newborn, infant or young child, either healthy, febrile or measles-vaccinated (not recorded which). This CDR3 is CACDTVGDTLGTDKLIF. In nucleotides, the CDR3 is TGTGCCTGTGACACCGTAGGGGATACGCTAGGCACCGATAAACTCATCTTT.